The TCR beta chain under discussion was sequenced for a study of cytomegalovirus exposure and HLA in healthy donors. The study's findings and limits: For most subjects, TCR beta sequences were reported to predict HLA-A and HLA-B alleles with accuracy. Reported performance of the classifier showed diagnosis of cytomegalovirus status with high specificity and sensitivity.

PCR used 60 Vbeta primers and 13 Jbeta primers. TCRdb's table, derived via immunoSEQ multiplex PCR, lists solely in-frame clones and lacks some. This sample has over 150,000 clones, with approximately 76% found just once. As to this clone: The antigen is unknown.

V lost 3 bases, J lost 8 bases, and 7 bases lay in between. The germline V gene encodes CDR1 SEHNR and CDR2 FQNEAQ (reference sequence). The length of the CDR3 is 12 residues. The TCR originated in a man aged 55 to 69 in good health and CMV-seronegative. Sequenced sample: PBMCs. V is TRBV7-9 and J is TRBJ1-4; no clear D. In nucleotides, the CDR3 is TGTGCCAGCAGCTTGCGGAACGAAAAACTGTTTTTT. It yields the protein CASSLRNEKLFF.